A selection of T cell receptor beta chains follows, all from one sample in a study of Ad26.COV2.S vaccination and SARS-CoV-2 variants. Method: immunoSEQ multiplex PCR; TCRdb's copy keeps in-frame clones and lacks some. This sample has around 270,000 clones; around 88% occur once, and the top ten carry less than 3.5%. Sequenced here: peripheral blood, sampled in a trial of Ad26.COV2.S vaccine versus placebo. The receptors were gathered from a person between 18 and 60 years old who received the Ad26.COV2.S COVID-19 vaccine or a placebo. Both conserved end residues are part of each CDR3. Fields, in order: J gene, V gene, clone size, D gene, CDR3 DNA, CDR3 protein. The D gene is left open where the match is weak. Clone size is not always given. Where it is, it says once, few, many or a class for expanded clones.

>TRBJ2-5|TRBV7-9|-|-
TGTGCCAGCAGCCAAGAGACCCAGTACTTC
CASSQETQYF
>TRBJ1-1|TRBV4-3|once|-
TGCGCCAGCAGCCAAGTGGCGCTACAGGGTACTCAGGCTTTCTTT
CASSQVALQGTQAFF
>TRBJ2-3|TRBV18|-|TRBD2
TGTGCCAGCTCACCAAGCGGGGGGGATACGCAGTATTTT
CASSPSGGDTQYF
>TRBJ2-5|TRBV7-3|-|TRBD2
TGTGCCAGCAGTTCTAGCGGGGAGGGACAAGAGACCCAGTACTTC
CASSSSGEGQETQYF
>TRBJ2-2|TRBV4-3|-|TRBD2
TGCGCCAGCAGCCAAGAGTGGAGGGCGGGAGGGATTCGGGAGCTGTTTTTT
CASSQEWRAGGIRELFF
>TRBJ2-5|TRBV19|-|-
TGTGCCAGTAGTATCGGAGACAGCGAAGAGACCCAGTACTTC
CASSIGDSEETQYF
>TRBJ2-1|TRBV6-5|-|-
TGTGCCAGCAGTTCCTTCCTAGAACGCACTGAGCAGTTCTTC
CASSSFLERTEQFF
>TRBJ2-3|TRBV27|-|-
TGTGCCAGCAGTCACGCTAGCGGCACAGATACGCAGTATTTT
CASSHASGTDTQYF
>TRBJ2-5|TRBV5-1|-|TRBD2
TGCGCCAGCAGCTCGGGACTAGCGGGAGCACAAGAGACCCAGTACTTC
CASSSGLAGAQETQYF
>TRBJ2-5|TRBV7-9|-|-
TGTGCCAGCAGCCACAGGGCCCCCTTAGGTGGAGAGACCCAGTACTTC
CASSHRAPLGGETQYF
>TRBJ2-5|TRBV5-1|-|TRBD1
TGCGCCAGCAGCATAGGGACAGACGAGACCCAGTACTTC
CASSIGTDETQYF
>TRBJ2-7|TRBV5-5|-|-
TGTGCCAGCAATCTCGTGCCTAGCTACGAGCAGTACTTC
CASNLVPSYEQYF
>TRBJ2-1|TRBV9|once|TRBD2
TGTGCCAGCAGCGTAGTCAGCGGGGGGATGAATGAGCAGTTCTTC
CASSVVSGGMNEQFF
>TRBJ1-1|TRBV18|-|-
TGTGCCAGCTCCGAACAGGGAGGCACTGAAGCTTTCTTT
CASSEQGGTEAFF
>TRBJ1-2|TRBV4-1|-|-
TGCGCCAGCAGCCAAGAAGAGGGCCGATATGGCTACACCTTC
CASSQEEGRYGYTF
>TRBJ2-2|TRBV7-8|-|-
TGTGCCAGCAGTTTCCGGGATGGAACCGGGGAGCTGTTTTTT
CASSFRDGTGELFF
>TRBJ2-6|TRBV25-1|once|-
TGTGCCAGCAGTCCAGGGGTCTCTGGGGCCAACGTCCTGACTTTC
CASSPGVSGANVLTF
>TRBJ2-1|TRBV5-4|-|-
TGTGCCAGCAGCTTGGGGTTGACCCCCTACAATGAGCAGTTCTTC
CASSLGLTPYNEQFF
>TRBJ1-6|TRBV9|-|-
TGTGCCAGCAGCGGTTGGGGTGGCGATTCACCCCTCCACTTT
CASSGWGGDSPLHF
>TRBJ1-4|TRBV27|-|TRBD1
TGTGCCAGCAGTTTGACAGGGACTAATGAAAAACTGTTTTTT
CASSLTGTNEKLFF
>TRBJ2-1|TRBV11-2|-|TRBD1
TGTGCCAGCAGCCTCGGGACAGGGGGTGAGCAGTTCTTC
CASSLGTGGEQFF
>TRBJ1-1|TRBV19|-|-
TGTGCCAGTAGTATCTCCCTGAACAGAGAGAACACTGAAGCTTTCTTT
CASSISLNRENTEAFF
>TRBJ2-5|TRBV24-1|-|-
TGTGCCACCAGTGATTTGTCCACTTCAGACTCATGGGAGACCCAGTACTTC
CATSDLSTSDSWETQYF
>TRBJ2-3|TRBV6-6|once|-
TGTGCCAGCGGGGATAGCGGAAGGCGTGGAGATACGCAGTATTTT
CASGDSGRRGDTQYF
>TRBJ2-5|TRBV10-2|-|-
TGCGCCAGCAGTGAGACAGCCACTTTAGCAGAACAAGAGACCCAGTACTTC
CASSETATLAEQETQYF
>TRBJ2-1|TRBV14|-|-
TGTGCCAGCAGCCAATCCCGGGGTGGAAATGAGCAGTTCTTC
CASSQSRGGNEQFF
>TRBJ2-1|TRBV5-6|-|TRBD2
TGTGCCAGCAGCTCCGGGACTAGCGGATTCAATGAGCAGTTCTTC
CASSSGTSGFNEQFF
>TRBJ1-2|TRBV5-5|-|-
TGTGCCAGCAGCCCTCTACCCGACGCGAACTATGGCTACACCTTC
CASSPLPDANYGYTF
>TRBJ1-4|TRBV7-2|few|-
TGTGCCAGCAGCCTCTCCGGGACAAGGAATGAAAAACTGTTTTTT
CASSLSGTRNEKLFF
>TRBJ1-2|TRBV6-2/TRBV6-3|once|TRBD1
TGTGCCAGCAGCTTCGGACAGGGAGGCTATGGCTACACCTTC
CASSFGQGGYGYTF
>TRBJ2-5|TRBV7-2|-|TRBD1
TGTGCCAGCAGCTCGGACAGGGGCACGGAGACCCAGTACTTC
CASSSDRGTETQYF
>TRBJ2-7|TRBV30|once|-
TGTGCCTGGAGTGTGGGGGACGAGCAGTACTTC
CAWSVGDEQYF
>TRBJ1-5|TRBV19|-|TRBD1
TGTGCCAGTAGTACAGGGGGATATAGCAATCAGCCCCAGCATTTT
CASSTGGYSNQPQHF
>TRBJ1-1|TRBV20-1|-|-
TGCAGTGCTAGTCTCGGATTGAACACTGAAGCTTTCTTT
CSASLGLNTEAFF
>TRBJ2-1|TRBV29-1|-|TRBD2
TGCAGCGTTGAAGTTCTAGCGGGAACCTACAATGAGCAGTTCTTC
CSVEVLAGTYNEQFF
>TRBJ2-2|TRBV14|-|-
TGTGCCAGCAGCCCTCTTGACGGGCGGGAGAACACCGGGGAGCTGTTTTTT
CASSPLDGRENTGELFF
>TRBJ1-5|TRBV6-5|-|-
TGTGCCAGCAGTTACTCGAGGGCCAATCAGCCCCAGCATTTT
CASSYSRANQPQHF
>TRBJ2-5|TRBV12-5|-|-
TGTGCTAGTGGTTTGGTAGGACACGCCCAAGAGACCCAGTACTTC
CASGLVGHAQETQYF
>TRBJ1-1|TRBV7-2|-|-
TGTGCCAGCAGCTCAAACCCAGGAAACACTGAAGCTTTCTTT
CASSSNPGNTEAFF